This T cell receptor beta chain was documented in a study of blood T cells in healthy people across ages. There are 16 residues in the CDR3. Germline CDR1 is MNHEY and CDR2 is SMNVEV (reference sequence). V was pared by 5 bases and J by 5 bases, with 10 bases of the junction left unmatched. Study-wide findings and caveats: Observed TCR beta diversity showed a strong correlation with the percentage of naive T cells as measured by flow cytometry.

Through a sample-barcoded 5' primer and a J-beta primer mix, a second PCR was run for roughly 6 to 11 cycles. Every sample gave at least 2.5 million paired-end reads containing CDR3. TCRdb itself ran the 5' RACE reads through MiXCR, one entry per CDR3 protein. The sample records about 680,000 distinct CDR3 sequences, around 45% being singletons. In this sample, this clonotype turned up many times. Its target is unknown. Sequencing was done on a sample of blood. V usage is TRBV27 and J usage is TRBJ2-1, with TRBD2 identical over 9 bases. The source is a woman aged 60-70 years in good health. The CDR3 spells CASSTEGRGGDNEQFF. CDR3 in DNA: TGTGCCAGCAGTACCGAGGGGCGGGGGGGAGACAATGAGCAGTTCTTC.